The clone carrying this TCR beta chain was counted between two and nine times. The data belong to a study of OX40 agonist ivuxolimab in advanced cancers. The germline V gene encodes CDR1 SGHRS and CDR2 YFSETQ. The CDR3 spans 13 residues. The V and J ends lost 0 bases and 1 base respectively, with 4 bases between them. Data came from immunoSEQ multiplex PCR; TCRdb stores just in-frame clones and leaves some out. The sample has about 70,000 clones; around nine tenths are singletons. This clonotype was obtained from an adult with an advanced solid tumor such as melanoma, head and neck, liver or kidney cancer. The genes are TRBV5-1 and TRBJ1-1; D gene uncertain. Here the sequenced sample was CD4+ or CD8+ T cells sorted from blood, taken in a trial of the OX40 agonist ivuxolimab. The CDR3 spells CASSLDANTEAFF. The CDR3 bases are TGCGCCAGCAGCTTGGACGCGAACACTGAAGCTTTCTTT.